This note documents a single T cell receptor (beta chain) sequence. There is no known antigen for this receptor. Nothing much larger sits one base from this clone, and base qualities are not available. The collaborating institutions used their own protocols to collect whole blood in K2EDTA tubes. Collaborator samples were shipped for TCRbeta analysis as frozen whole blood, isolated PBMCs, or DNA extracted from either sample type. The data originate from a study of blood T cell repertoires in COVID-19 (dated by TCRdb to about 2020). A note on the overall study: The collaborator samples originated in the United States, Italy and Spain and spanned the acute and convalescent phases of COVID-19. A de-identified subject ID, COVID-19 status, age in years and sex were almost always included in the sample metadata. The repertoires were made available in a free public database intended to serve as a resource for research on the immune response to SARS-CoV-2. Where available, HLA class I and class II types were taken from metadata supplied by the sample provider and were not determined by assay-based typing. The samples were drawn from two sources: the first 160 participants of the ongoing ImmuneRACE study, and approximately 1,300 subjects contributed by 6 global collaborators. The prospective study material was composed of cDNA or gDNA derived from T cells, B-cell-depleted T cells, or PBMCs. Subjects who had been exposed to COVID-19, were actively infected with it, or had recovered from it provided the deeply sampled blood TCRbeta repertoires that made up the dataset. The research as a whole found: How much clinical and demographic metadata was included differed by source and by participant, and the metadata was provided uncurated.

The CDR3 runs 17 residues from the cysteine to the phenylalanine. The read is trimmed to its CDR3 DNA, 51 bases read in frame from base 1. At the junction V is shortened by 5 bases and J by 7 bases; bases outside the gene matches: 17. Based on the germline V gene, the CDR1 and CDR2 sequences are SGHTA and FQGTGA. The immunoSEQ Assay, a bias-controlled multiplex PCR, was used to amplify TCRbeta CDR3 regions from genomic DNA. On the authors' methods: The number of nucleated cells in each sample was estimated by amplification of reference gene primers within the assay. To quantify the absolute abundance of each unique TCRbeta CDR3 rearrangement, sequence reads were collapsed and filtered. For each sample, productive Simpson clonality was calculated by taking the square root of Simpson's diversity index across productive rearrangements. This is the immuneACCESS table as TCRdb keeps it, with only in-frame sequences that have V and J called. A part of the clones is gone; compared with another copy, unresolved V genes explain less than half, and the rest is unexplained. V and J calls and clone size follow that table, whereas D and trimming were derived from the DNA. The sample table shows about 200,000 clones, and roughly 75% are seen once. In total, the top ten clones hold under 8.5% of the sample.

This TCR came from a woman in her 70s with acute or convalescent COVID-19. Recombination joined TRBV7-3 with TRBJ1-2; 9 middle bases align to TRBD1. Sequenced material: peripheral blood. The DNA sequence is TGTGCCAGCAGCCTAGACCCTTTCTCCGGGACAGGGACTGGCTACACCTTC. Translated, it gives CASSLDPFSGTGTGYTF.